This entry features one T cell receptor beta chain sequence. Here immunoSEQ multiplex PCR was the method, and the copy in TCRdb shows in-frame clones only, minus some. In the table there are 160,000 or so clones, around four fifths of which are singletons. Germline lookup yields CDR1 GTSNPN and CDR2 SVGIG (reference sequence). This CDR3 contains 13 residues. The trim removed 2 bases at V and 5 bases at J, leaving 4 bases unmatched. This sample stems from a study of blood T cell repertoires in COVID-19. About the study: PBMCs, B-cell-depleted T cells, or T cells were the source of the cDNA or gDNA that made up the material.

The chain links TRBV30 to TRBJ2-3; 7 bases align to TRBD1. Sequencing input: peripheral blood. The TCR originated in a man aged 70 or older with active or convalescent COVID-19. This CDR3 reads CAWSPNRGDTQYF. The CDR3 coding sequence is TGTGCCTGGAGTCCAAACAGGGGAGATACGCAGTATTTT.